This T cell receptor (beta chain) was sequenced during a study of T-cell memory formation after mild COVID-19. Study summary: TCR clusters showed largely donor specificity. Study-wide points: Within pre-infection memory, some responding clones were found, suggesting cross-reactive memory joined. SARS-CoV-2 specificity of second-wave clones peaking day 37 was unconfirmed.

TCR alpha and TCR beta cDNA libraries carrying sample barcodes and UMIs were produced by 5'RACE using constant-segment primers. MiXCR, applied by TCRdb to the 5' RACE reads, yields one record per CDR3 protein. The repertoire has more than 300,000 distinct CDR3 sequences, approximately 22% of them found once; the top ten carry roughly a fifth. Germline CDR1 reads SGHDT; CDR2 reads YYEEEE. The CDR3 runs to 16 residues. Germline trimming cut 0 bases from V and 3 bases from J; bases unmatched to any gene: 5. Only a few counts were recorded for this clonotype. Its antigen is not identified. The origin of this receptor is a man aged 18 to 30 who had mild COVID-19 (a few samples of this study predate the infection). Cell type and time point are not known. Specimen: PBMCs or a T cell subset sorted from them (not recorded which). This rearrangement joins TRBV5-6 to TRBJ2-3, with 9 positions matching TRBD1. In nucleotides, the CDR3 is TGTGCCAGCAGCTTGGTAGGACAGGGGTTAACAGATACGCAGTATTTT. Protein: CASSLVGQGLTDTQYF.